Below, 8 T cell receptor beta chains from the same sample are listed, as sequenced in a study of human T cells and chemical hapten exposure (dated by TCRdb to about 2021). Libraries were constructed by RACE. Sequencing was carried out with a NextSeq 500. TCRdb took the public reads, trimmed them with fastp at Q25, ran MiXCR for clone calling and kept in-frame beta chains. Duplicate CDR3 protein sequences are folded into a single record with the most common DNA and genes. The sample records 300,000 to 450,000 distinct CDR3 sequences, nearly 5% of which are singletons. 2% to 2.5% of the sample is held by the ten biggest clonotypes. The time point label corresponds to: patch test 1, 2 weeks after DPC sensitization. The sample's treatment or condition label, decoded: therapeutic diphenylcyclopropenone sensitization with weekly scalp DPC. The sample here was whole blood, taken in connection with sensitization to the hapten diphenylcyclopropenone (DPC). These receptor sequences come from a woman aged 50 to 60 with alopecia areata. Some clones in this sample may be carry-over from other donors' samples.

This clonotype appeared many times. This chain connects TRBV6-6 to TRBJ1-2; D not resolved. The CDR3 extends over 14 amino acids. In germline, CDR1 is MNHNY, CDR2 SVGAGI (reference sequence). Trimming removed 2 bases from V and 4 bases from J, with 11 bases in between. CDR3 residues: CASSYGNRAYGYTF. The CDR3 nucleotides read TGTGCCAGCAGTTACGGAAACAGAGCCTATGGCTACACCTTC.

In this sample, this clonotype turned up a few times. This chain uses TRBV29-1 with TRBJ1-1; TRBD1 is a possible D gene (5 bases). V was shortened by 4 bases and J by 5 bases, with 14 bases between the two germline ends. The length of the CDR3 is 13 residues. Germline CDR1 and CDR2: SQVTM and ANQGSEA. CDR3 amino acids: CSVGKGAQTEAFF. The CDR3 coding sequence is TGCAGCGTTGGGAAAGGGGCGCAGACTGAAGCTTTCTTT.

The V call is TRBV7-2, the J call TRBJ2-1, with 16 nucleotides matching TRBD2. V shed 5 bases and J 5 bases; nucleotides not matched to a gene: 6. CDR3 length: 17 residues. Germline CDR1 is SGHTA and CDR2 is FQGNSA. CDR3 amino acids: CASSPGLAGGPHNEQFF. The CDR3 DNA is TGTGCCAGCAGCCCGGGACTAGCGGGAGGGCCCCACAATGAGCAGTTCTTC.

V and J are TRBV29-1 and TRBJ1-2, with TRBD1 identical over 9 bases. This CDR3 comprises 14 residues. Losses at the gene ends were 4 bases for V and 8 bases for J; bases not matched to a gene: 11. Germline CDR1 and CDR2: SQVTM and ANQGSEA. CDR3 bases: TGCAGCGTTGGGGATACAGGGGGCTTCTGGGGCTACACCTTC. Residues: CSVGDTGGFWGYTF.

This clonotype appeared many times. The chain employs TRBV27 and TRBJ2-7; maybe TRBD1 (6 bases). Germline assignment: CDR1 MNHEY and CDR2 SMNVEV (reference sequence). The V gene lost 2 bases and the J gene lost 1 base, with 12 bases spanning the gap. The CDR3 runs 15 residues. The CDR3 protein is CASSLPTGSSYEQYF. Here the CDR3 DNA reads TGTGCCAGCAGTTTACCGACAGGATCTTCCTACGAGCAGTACTTC.

This clonotype came up many times. The rearrangement links TRBV12-3 or TRBV12-4 to TRBJ1-4; a weak D match, TRBD1 (5 bases). Trimming removed 6 bases at V and 7 bases at J, with 15 bases between. The CDR3 length is 14 residues. CDR3 sequence (DNA): TGTGCCAGCAGAATGGGGGGGTTGGGTGAAAAACTGTTTTTT. It specifies CASRMGGLGEKLFF.

This chain connects TRBV28 to TRBJ2-1; TRBD2 aligns across 7 bases. Germline assignment: CDR1 MDHEN and CDR2 SYDVKM. The V segment lost 3 bases and the J segment 12 bases; nucleotides outside the gene matches: 20. The CDR3 consists of 17 residues. The CDR3 sequence: CASSFKPFVPAGSRQFF. The CDR3 bases are TGTGCCAGCAGTTTCAAACCCTTCGTGCCAGCGGGATCTCGGCAGTTCTTC.

This clonotype was found many times. This chain uses TRBV7-9 with TRBJ1-4; D remains unclear. Per germline, CDR1 SEHNR and CDR2 FQNEAQ (reference sequence). This CDR3 is 15 amino acids long. V lost 5 bases to trimming and J lost 4 bases, with 14 bases between them. The CDR3 DNA reads as TGTGCCAGCAGCCCCGGGAACAGAGATAATGAAAAACTGTTTTTT. Its protein is CASSPGNRDNEKLFF. The full variable domain, its missing parts supplied by reference TRBV7-9 and TRBJ1-4, is DTGVSQNPRHKITKRGQNVTFRCDPISEHNRLYWYRQTLGQGPEFLTYFQNEAQLEKSRLLSDRFSAERPKGSFSTLEIQRTEQGDSAMYLCASSPGNRDNEKLFFGSGTQLSVL.